This TCR beta chain came from a study of blood T cell repertoires in COVID-19 (dated by TCRdb to 2020 to 2022). Broadly, across the study: Collaborator samples came from the United States, Italy and Spain and covered acute and convalescent phases of COVID-19. The material from the prospective study consisted of cDNA or gDNA derived from T cells, B-cell-depleted T cells, or PBMCs. Subjects who had been exposed to COVID-19, were actively infected with it, or had recovered from it provided the deeply sampled blood TCRbeta repertoires that made up the dataset. The repertoires were released in a freely available public database meant as a resource for research on the immune response to SARS-CoV-2. Samples came from the ongoing ImmuneRACE study (first 160 participants) plus 1,254 subjects from 6 global collaborators. Sample metadata almost always included a de-identified subject ID, COVID-19 status, age in years and sex. Where available, HLA class I and class II types were taken from metadata supplied by the sample provider and were not determined by assay-based typing.

General study outcomes and caveats: Clinical and demographic metadata were provided uncurated, with the amount varying by source and participant.

Participants in the prospective study were aged about 18 to 90 years, lived in about two dozen United States geographic areas, and enrolled through a virtual design. In the prospective study, cohorts were assigned on the basis of participant-reported clinical history obtained from a screening survey and a study questionnaire. ImmuneRACE Cohort 3 recovered participants were defined by two consecutive negative NP/OP PCR tests, healthcare professional clearance, or symptom resolution. Each participant in the prospective study had whole blood, serum and a nasopharyngeal or oropharyngeal swab collected by mobile phlebotomists. Additional blood draws and questionnaires over an approximately two-month period could optionally be provided by prospective study participants. Before DNA extraction, prospective study blood samples were shipped either frozen or at room temperature. TCRbeta CDR3 regions were amplified from genomic DNA using the immunoSEQ Assay, a bias-controlled multiplex PCR. As for the original processing: Within the assay, amplification of reference gene primers was used to estimate how many nucleated cells each sample contained. To quantify the absolute abundance of each unique TCRbeta CDR3 rearrangement, sequence reads were collapsed and filtered. For each sample, productive Simpson clonality was calculated as the square root of Simpson's diversity index across productive rearrangements. The source is immuneACCESS, and TCRdb retained only in-frame sequences with V and J called. Part of the clones is not carried over; for the studies checked, unresolved V genes explain less than half of this, and the remainder is unexplained. From that table come the V and J calls and clone size; the DNA was used to work out D and trimming. The table for this sample lists 150,000 to 200,000 clones; about 85% of them were counted only once. 2% to 2.5% of the sample lies in the top ten.

The germline V gene specifies SGHDN as CDR1 and FVKESK as CDR2. The CDR3 spans 13 residues, from the cysteine through the phenylalanine. Of the read, only the CDR3 DNA is kept; its 39 bases are in frame from base 1. V gives up 6 bases and J gives up 5 bases, and the segment between their germline ends measures 13 bases. Regarding this clone: Its binding antigen is unknown. No much larger clone exists at a distance of one base, and base qualities are not known.

Sequencing input: PBMCs or T cells enriched from blood (not recorded which). The TCR originated in a woman younger than 45 who had recovered from COVID-19. The chain was built from TRBV14 and TRBJ1-2, with TRBD1 perhaps the D gene, on 5 matching bases. Here is the DNA: TGTGCCAGCAGACCCGGGACTGCTTATGGCTACACCTTC. Translated, it gives CASRPGTAYGYTF.